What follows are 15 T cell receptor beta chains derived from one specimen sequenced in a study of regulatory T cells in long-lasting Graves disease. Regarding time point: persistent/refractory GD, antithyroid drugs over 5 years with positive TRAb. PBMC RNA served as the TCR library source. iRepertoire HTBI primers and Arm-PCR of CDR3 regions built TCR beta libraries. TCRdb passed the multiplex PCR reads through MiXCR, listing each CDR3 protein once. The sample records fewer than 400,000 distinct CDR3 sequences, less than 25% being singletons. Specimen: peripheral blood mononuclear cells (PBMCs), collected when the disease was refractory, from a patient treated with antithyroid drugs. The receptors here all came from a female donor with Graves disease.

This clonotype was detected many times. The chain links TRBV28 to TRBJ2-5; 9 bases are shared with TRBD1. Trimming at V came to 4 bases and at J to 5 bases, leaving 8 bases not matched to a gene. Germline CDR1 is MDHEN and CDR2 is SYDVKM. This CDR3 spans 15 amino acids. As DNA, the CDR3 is TGTGCCAGCAGTTACCCTACAGGGGGCGTGGAGACCCAGTACTTC. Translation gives CASSYPTGGVETQYF.

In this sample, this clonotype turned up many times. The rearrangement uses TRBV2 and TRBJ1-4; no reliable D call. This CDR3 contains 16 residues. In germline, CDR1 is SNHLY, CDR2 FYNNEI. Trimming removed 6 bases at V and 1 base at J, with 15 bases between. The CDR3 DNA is TGTGCCAGCAGCTATGAGCCGGGAAAAACTAATGAAAAACTGTTTTTT. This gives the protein CASSYEPGKTNEKLFF.

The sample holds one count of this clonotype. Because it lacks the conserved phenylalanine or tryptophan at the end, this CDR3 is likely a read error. DNA for the CDR3: TGTGCCAGCAGCCCCGCAGCTTTGGGCGCTAACTATGGCTACACCCTC. This encodes CASSPAALGANYGYTL. The J gene is TRBJ1-2, the V gene TRBV11-2; D uncertain. The CDR3 is made up of 16 amino acids. CDR1 SGHAT and CDR2 FQNNGV come from the germline V gene. The germline V and J ends were trimmed by 5 bases and 0 bases, with 16 bases remaining between them.

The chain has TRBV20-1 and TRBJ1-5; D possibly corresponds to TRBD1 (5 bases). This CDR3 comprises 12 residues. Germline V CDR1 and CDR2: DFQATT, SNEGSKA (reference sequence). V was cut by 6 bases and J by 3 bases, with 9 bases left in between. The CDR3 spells CSAGENNQPQHF. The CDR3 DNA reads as TGCAGTGCAGGGGAGAACAATCAGCCCCAGCATTTT.

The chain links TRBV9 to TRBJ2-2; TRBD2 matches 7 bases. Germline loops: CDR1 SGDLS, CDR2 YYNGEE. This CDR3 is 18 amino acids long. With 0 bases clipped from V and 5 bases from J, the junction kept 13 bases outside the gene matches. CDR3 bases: TGTGCCAGCAGCGTAGTCCCTAGCGGCCTACGAGGAACCGGGGAGCTGTTTTTT. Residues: CASSVVPSGLRGTGELFF.

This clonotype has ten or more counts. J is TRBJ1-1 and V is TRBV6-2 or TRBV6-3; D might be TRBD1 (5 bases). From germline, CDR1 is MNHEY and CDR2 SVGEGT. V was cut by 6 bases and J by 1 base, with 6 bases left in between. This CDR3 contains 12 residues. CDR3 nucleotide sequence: TGTGCCAGCAGCCAGGGGAACACTGAAGCTTTCTTT. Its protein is CASSQGNTEAFF.

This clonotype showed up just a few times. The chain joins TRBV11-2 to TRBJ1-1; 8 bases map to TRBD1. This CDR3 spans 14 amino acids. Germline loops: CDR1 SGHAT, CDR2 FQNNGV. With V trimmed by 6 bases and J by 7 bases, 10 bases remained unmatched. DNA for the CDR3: TGTGCCAGCAGTCATCCGGGACAGGCCGTTGAAGCTTTCTTT. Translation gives CASSHPGQAVEAFF.

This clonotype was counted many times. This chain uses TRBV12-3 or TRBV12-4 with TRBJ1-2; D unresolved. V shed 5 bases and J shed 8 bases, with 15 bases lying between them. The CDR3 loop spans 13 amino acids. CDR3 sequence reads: CASSPLAGVGYTF. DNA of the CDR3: TGTGCCAGCAGTCCTCTTGCCGGGGTCGGCTACACCTTC.

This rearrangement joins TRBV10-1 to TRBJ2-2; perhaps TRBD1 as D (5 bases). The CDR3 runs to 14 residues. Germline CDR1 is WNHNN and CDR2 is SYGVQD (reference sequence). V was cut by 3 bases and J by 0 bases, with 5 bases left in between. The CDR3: CASSEGANTGELFF. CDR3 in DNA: TGCGCCAGCAGTGAAGGGGCGAACACCGGGGAGCTGTTTTTT.

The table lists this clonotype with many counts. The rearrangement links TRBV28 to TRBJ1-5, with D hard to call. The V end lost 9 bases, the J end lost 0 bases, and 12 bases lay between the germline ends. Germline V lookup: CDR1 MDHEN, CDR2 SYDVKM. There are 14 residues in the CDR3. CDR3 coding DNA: TGTGCCAGTCTTTTGTGGGGTAGCAATCAGCCCCAGCATTTT. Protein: CASLLWGSNQPQHF.

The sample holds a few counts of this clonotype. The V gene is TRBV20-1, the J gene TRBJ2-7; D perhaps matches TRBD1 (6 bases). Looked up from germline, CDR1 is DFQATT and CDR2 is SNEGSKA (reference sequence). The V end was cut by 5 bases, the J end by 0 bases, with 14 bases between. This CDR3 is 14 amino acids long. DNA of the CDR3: TGCAGTGCTTGCCCTGGGGGCCTCTCCTACGAGCAGTACTTC. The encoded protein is CSACPGGLSYEQYF.

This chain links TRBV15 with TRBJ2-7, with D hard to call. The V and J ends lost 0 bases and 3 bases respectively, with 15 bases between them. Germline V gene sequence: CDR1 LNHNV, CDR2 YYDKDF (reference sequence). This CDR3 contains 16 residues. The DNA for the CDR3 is TGTGCCACCAGCAGAGATCTGACCCCCGACATCTACGAGCAGTACTTC. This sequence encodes CATSRDLTPDIYEQYF.

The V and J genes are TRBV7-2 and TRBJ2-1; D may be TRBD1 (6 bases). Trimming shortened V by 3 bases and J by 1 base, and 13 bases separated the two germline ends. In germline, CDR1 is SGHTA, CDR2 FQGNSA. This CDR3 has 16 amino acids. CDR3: CASSLSWQGSYNEQFF. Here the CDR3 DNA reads TGTGCCAGCAGCTTGTCTTGGCAGGGGTCCTACAATGAGCAGTTCTTC.

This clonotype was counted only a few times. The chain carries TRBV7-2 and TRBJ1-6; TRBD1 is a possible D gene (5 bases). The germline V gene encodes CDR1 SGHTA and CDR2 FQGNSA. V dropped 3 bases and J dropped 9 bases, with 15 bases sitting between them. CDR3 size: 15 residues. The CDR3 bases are TGTGCCAGCAGCTTGTCGGGGGTTAAGGGTTCACCCCTCCACTTT. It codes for CASSLSGVKGSPLHF.

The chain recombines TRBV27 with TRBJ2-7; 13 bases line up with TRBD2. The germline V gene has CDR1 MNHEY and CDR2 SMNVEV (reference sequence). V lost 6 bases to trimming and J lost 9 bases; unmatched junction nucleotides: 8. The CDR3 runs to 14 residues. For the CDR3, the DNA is TGTGCCAGCAGACCCGGGACTAGCGGGAAGGGGCAGTACTTC. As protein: CASRPGTSGKGQYF.